Sequencing of this TCR beta chain was carried out in a study of blood T cell repertoires in COVID-19. The table lists this clone with a count of one. Sequencing used immunoSEQ multiplex PCR; TCRdb keeps in-frame clones, though not all of them. The data contain under 550,000 clones, roughly 89% of them singletons. Per germline, CDR1 DFQATT and CDR2 SNEGSKA (reference sequence). V lost 5 bases and J 7 bases, leaving 8 bases between the germline ends. The CDR3 consists of 11 residues. The clonotype was recovered from a young man with COVID-19, enrolled during active disease. Material: peripheral blood. The chain joins TRBV20-1 to TRBJ2-2, with a tentative D call TRBD2 (5 bases). CDR3 protein: CSAGLFGELFF. The CDR3 DNA sequence: TGCAGTGCTGGACTTTTCGGGGAGCTGTTTTTT.